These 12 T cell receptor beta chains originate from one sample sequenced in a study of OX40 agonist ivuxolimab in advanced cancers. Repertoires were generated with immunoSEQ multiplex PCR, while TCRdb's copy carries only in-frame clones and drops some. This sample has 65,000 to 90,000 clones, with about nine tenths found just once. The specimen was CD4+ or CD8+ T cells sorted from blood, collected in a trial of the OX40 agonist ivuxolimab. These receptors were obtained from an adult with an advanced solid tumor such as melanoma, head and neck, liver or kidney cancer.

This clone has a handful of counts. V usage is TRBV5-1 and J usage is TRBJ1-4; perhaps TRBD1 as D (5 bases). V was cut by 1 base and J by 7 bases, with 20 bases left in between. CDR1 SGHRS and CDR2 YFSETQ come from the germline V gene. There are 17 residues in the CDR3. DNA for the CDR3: TGCGCCAGCAGCTTGTCGGTGATTGGGACCGGGAGTGAAAAACTGTTTTTT. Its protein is CASSLSVIGTGSEKLFF.

Written as DNA, the CDR3 is TGCGCCAGCAGCGTTTACACAGGGGGCGAGTACGAGCAGTACTTC. This gives the protein CASSVYTGGEYEQYF. The genes are TRBV5-1 and TRBJ2-7, with 9 nucleotides matching TRBD1. J was trimmed by 4 bases and V by 4 bases; bases with no gene match: 9. This CDR3 has 15 amino acids. Germline V gene sequence: CDR1 SGHRS, CDR2 YFSETQ.

The CDR3 DNA is TGTGCCAGCAGTTCCCCACAGGGGGCGCGTCATGGCTACACCTTC. Protein product: CASSSPQGARHGYTF. V usage is TRBV28 and J usage is TRBJ1-2, with 9 bases identical to TRBD1. This CDR3 has 15 residues. Germline V gene lookup returns CDR1 MDHEN and CDR2 SYDVKM. J was trimmed by 6 bases and V by 4 bases; bases with no gene match: 9.

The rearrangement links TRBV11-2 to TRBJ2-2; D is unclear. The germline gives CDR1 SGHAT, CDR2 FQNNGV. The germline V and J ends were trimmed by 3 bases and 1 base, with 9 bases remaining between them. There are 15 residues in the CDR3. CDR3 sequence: CASSFLLLNTGELFF. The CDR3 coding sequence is TGTGCCAGCAGCTTCCTGCTGCTGAACACCGGGGAGCTGTTTTTT.

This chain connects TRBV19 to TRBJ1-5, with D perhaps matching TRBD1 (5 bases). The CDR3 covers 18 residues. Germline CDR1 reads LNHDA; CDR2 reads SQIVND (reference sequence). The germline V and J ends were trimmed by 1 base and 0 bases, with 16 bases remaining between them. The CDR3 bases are TGTGCCAGTAGTATAGCGCGGGGGTTAAGTGGTAGCAATCAGCCCCAGCATTTT. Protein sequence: CASSIARGLSGSNQPQHF.

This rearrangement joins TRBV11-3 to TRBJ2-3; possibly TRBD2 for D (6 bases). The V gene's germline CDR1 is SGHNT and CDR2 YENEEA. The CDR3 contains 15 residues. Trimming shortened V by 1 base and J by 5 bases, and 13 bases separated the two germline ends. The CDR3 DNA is TGTGCCAGCAGCTTAGTCGGGACTTTGGGAGATACGCAGTATTTT. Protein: CASSLVGTLGDTQYF.

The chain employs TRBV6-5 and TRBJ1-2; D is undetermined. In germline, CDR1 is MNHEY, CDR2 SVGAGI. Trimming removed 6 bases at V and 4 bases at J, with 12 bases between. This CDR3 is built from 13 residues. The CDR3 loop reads CASSRGYIYGYTF. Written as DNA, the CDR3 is TGTGCCAGCAGCCGAGGGTACATCTATGGCTACACCTTC.

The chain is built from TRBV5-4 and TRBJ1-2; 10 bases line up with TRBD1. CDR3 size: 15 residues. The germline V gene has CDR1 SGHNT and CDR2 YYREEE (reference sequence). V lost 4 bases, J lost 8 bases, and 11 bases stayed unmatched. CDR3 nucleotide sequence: TGTGCCAGCAGCCAAAAAAATGGACAGGGGGAAGGCTACACCTTC. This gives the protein CASSQKNGQGEGYTF.

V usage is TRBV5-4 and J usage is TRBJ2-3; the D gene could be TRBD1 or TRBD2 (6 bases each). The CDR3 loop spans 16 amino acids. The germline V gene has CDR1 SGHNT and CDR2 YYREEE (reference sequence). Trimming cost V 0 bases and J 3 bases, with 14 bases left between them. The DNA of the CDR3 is TGTGCCAGCAGCTTGGCCGACCGGGGGCTTACAGATACGCAGTATTTT. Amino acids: CASSLADRGLTDTQYF. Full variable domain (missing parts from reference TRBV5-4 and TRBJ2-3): ETGVTQSPTHLIKTRGQQVTLRCSSQSGHNTVSWYQQALGQGPQFIFQYYREEENGRGNFPPRFSGLQFPNYSSELNVNALELDDSALYLCASSLADRGLTDTQYFGPGTRLTVL.

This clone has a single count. CDR3: CASSIFRRTGASNEQFF. CDR3 sequence (DNA): TGTGCCAGTAGTATTTTTAGAAGGACGGGAGCCAGCAATGAGCAGTTCTTC. The chain carries TRBV19 and TRBJ2-1, with D tentatively TRBD2 (6 bases). Trimming removed 3 bases from V and 6 bases from J, with 21 bases in between. Germline values: CDR1 LNHDA, CDR2 SQIVND (reference sequence). The CDR3 is 17 residues long.

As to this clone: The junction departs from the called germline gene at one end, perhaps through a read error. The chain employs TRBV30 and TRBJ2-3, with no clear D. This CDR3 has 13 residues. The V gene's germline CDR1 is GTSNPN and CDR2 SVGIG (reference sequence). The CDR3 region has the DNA TGTGCCTGGAGTCCCATCCGCACCGATACGCAGTATTTT. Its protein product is CAWSPIRTDTQYF.

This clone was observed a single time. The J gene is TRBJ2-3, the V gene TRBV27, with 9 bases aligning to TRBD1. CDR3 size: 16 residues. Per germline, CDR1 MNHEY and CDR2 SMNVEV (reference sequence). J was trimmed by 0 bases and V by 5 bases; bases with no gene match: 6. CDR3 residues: CASSKQGARSTDTQYF. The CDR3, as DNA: TGTGCCAGCAGTAAACAGGGGGCACGGAGCACAGATACGCAGTATTTT.